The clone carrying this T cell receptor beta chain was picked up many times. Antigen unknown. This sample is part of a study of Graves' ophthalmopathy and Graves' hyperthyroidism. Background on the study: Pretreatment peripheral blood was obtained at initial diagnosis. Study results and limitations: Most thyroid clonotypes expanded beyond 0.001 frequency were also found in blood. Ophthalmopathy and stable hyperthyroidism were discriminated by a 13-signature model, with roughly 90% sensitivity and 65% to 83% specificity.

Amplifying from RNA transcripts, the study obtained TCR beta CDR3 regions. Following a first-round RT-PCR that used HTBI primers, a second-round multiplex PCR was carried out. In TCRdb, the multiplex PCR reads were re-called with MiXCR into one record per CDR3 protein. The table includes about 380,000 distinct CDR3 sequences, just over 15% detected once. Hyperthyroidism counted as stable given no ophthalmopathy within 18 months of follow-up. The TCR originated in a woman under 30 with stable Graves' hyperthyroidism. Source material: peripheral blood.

In nucleotides, the CDR3 is TGTGCCAGCAGTTCCACAGGGGGTCTAAAGGGAGAGCAGTACTTC. This encodes CASSSTGGLKGEQYF. The chain links TRBV6-5 to TRBJ2-7, with 8 bases that match TRBD1. Germline-derived CDR1 and CDR2 are MNHEY and SVGAGI. Unmatched junction bases numbered 12, after V lost 4 bases and J lost 7 bases. The CDR3 runs to 15 residues.